The rows below give T cell receptor beta chains drawn from one sample of a study of blood T cell repertoires in COVID-19. The data were produced by immunoSEQ multiplex PCR, yet TCRdb's version contains in-frame clones alone and is incomplete. The data contain approximately 160,000 clones, roughly four fifths of them singletons. What was sequenced was peripheral blood. All receptors derive from a human donor in a cohort sampled during active COVID-19. CDR3s leave out the opening cysteine and the closing phenylalanine or tryptophan. Fields, in order: J gene, V gene, CDR3 protein.

TRBJ2-1 TRBV7-9 ASSFSFSEQF
TRBJ1-1 TRBV28 ASSYGRNTEAF
TRBJ2-7 TRBV27 ASSPPRLAGSYEQY
TRBJ2-2 TRBV5-1 ASSPEGGATGELF
TRBJ1-2 TRBV18 ASSHRTEGNYGYT
TRBJ1-2 TRBV5-1 ASSPLDSSYGYT
TRBJ1-4 TRBV7-9 ASSPSGGKLF
TRBJ2-4 TRBV9 ASSVVPSSAQGENIQY
TRBJ2-3 TRBV6-1 ASSEGLGTALD
TRBJ1-1 TRBV6-5 ASRPVRGQGTEAF
TRBJ2-3 TRBV11-2 ASRPGNHPTDTQY
TRBJ1-6 TRBV30 AWSGAGGNSPLH
TRBJ2-3 TRBV10-3 ATTSGGNTDTQY
TRBJ1-1 TRBV28 ASSFRDTEAF
TRBJ1-2 TRBV5-1 ASSDGRSNYGYT
TRBJ2-2 TRBV4-1 ASSHPGLRGLQKGNTGELF
TRBJ1-1 TRBV12-3/TRBV12-4 ASSIQDVTEAF